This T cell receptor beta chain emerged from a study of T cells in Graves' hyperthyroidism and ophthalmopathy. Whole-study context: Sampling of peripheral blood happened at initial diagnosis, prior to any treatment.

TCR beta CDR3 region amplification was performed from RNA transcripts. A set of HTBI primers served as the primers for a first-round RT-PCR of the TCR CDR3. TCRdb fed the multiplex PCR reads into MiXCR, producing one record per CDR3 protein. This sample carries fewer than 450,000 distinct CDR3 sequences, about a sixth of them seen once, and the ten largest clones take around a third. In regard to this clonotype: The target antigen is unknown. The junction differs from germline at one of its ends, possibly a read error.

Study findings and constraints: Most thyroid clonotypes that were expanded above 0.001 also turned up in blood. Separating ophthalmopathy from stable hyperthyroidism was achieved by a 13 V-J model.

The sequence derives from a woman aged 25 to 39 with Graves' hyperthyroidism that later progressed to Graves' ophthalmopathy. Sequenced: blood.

The CDR3 DNA is TGTACCAGCAGTTTGGGGCAGGCGAACACTGAAGCTTTCTTT. Translated: CTSSLGQANTEAFF. V is TRBV12-3 or TRBV12-4 and J is TRBJ1-1, with a possible D match to TRBD1 (5 bases). The CDR3 is made up of 14 amino acids.